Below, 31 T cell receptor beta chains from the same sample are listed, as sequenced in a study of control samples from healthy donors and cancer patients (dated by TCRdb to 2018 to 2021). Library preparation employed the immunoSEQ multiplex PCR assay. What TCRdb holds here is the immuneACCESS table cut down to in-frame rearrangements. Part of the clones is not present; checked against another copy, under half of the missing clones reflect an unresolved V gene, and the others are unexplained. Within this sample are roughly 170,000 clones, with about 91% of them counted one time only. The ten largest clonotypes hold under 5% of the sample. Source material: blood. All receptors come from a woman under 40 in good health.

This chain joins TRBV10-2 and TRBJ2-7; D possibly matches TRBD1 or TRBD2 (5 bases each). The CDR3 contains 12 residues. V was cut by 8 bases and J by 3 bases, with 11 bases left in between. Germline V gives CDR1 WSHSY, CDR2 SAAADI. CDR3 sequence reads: CASGDGDYEQYV. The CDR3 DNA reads TGCGCCAGCGGGGACGGTGACTACGAGCAGTACGTC.

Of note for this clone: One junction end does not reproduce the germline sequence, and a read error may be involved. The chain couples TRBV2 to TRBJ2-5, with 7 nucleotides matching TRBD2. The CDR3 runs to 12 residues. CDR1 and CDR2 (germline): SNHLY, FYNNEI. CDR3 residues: CAISYLTSERNF. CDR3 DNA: TGTGCCATTAGCTACCTAACTAGCGAAAGGAACTTC. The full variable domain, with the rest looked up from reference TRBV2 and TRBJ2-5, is EPEVTQTPSHQVTQMGQEVILRCVPISNHLYFYWYRQILGQKVEFLVSFYNNEISEKSEIFDDQFSVERPDGSNFTLKIRSTKLEDSAMYFCAISYLTSERNFGPGTRLLVL.

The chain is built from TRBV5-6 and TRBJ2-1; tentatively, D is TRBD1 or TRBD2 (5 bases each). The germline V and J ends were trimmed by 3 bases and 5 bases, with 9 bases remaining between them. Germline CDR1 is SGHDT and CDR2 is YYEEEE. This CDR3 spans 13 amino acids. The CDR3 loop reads CASSWGTDNEQFF. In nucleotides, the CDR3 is TGTGCCAGCAGCTGGGGGACGGACAATGAGCAGTTCTTC.

CDR3 sequence reads: CASSIDRDRAHNEAFF. The DNA of the CDR3 is TGTGCCAGTAGTATAGATCGGGACAGGGCCCACAATGAAGCTTTCTTT. The chain joins TRBV19 to TRBJ1-1, with 9 bases aligning to TRBD1. The CDR3 has 16 residues. Germline loops: CDR1 LNHDA, CDR2 SQIVND (reference sequence). Trimming cost V 0 bases and J 7 bases; bases outside gene matches: 9.

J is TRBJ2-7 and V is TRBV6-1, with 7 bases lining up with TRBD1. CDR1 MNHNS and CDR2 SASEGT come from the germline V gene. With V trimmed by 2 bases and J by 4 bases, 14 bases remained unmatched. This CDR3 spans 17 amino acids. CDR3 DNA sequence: TGTGCCAGCAGTGAATTTCGTTATGGACAGGCCCGTTACGAGCAGTACGTC. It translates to CASSEFRYGQARYEQYV.

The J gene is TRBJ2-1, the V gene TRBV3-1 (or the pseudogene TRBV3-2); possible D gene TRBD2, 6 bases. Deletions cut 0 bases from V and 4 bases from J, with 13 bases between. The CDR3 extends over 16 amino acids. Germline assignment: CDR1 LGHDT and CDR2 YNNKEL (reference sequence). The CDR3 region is CASSQDRQRGYNEQFF. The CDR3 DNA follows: TGTGCCAGCAGCCAAGACCGGCAACGGGGGTACAATGAGCAGTTCTTC.

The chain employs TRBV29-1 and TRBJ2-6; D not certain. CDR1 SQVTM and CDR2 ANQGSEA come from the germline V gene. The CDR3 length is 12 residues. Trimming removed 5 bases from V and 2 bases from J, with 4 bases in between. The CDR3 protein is CSVTTGANVLTF. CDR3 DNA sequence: TGCAGCGTTACCACTGGGGCCAACGTCCTGACTTTC.

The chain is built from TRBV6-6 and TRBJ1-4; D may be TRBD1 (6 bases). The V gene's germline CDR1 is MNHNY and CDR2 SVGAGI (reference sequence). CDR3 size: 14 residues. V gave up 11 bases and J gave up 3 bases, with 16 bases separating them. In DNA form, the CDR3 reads TGTGCCGGAGGGGGGGGAGTGTCTAATGAAAAACTGTTTTTT. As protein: CAGGGGVSNEKLFF.

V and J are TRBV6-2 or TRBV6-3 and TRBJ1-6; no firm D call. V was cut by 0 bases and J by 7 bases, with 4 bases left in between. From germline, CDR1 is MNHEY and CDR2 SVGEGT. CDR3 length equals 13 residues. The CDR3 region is CASSYSGNSPLHF. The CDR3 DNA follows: TGTGCCAGCAGTTACTCGGGGAATTCACCCCTCCACTTT.

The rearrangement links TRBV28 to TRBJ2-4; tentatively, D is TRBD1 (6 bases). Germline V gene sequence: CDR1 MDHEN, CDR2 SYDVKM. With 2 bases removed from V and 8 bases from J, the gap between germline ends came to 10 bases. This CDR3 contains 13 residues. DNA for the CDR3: TGTGCCAGCAGTTTAACAGGGAAGGACATTCAGTACTTC. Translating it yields CASSLTGKDIQYF.

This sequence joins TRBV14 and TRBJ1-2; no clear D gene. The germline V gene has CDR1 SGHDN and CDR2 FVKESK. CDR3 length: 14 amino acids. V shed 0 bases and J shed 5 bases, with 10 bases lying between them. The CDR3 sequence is CASSQDYRDYGYTF. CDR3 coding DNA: TGTGCCAGCAGCCAAGACTACAGAGATTATGGCTACACCTTC.

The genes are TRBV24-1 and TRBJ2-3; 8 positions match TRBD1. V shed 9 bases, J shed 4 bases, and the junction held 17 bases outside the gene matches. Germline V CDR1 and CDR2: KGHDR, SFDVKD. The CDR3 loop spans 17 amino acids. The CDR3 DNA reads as TGTGCCACCGCGCAAGGTTCGACAGGGGTTAGTCCAGATACGCAGTATTTT. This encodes CATAQGSTGVSPDTQYF.

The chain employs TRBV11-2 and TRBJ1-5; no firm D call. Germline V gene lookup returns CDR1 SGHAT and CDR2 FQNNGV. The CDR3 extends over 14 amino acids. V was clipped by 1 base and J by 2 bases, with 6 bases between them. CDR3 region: CASSLGRGNQPQHF. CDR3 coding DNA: TGTGCCAGCAGCTTAGGAAGGGGCAATCAGCCCCAGCATTTT.

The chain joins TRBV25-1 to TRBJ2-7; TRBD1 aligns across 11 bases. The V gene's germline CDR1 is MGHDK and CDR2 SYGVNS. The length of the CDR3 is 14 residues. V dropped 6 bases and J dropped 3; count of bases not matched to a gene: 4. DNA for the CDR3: TGTGCCAGCAGCTCGGGACAGGGGGTCTACGAGCAGTACTTC. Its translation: CASSSGQGVYEQYF.

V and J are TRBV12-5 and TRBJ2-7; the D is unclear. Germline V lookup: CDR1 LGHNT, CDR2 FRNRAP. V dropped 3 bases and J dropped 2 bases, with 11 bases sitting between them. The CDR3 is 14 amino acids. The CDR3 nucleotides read TGTGCTAGTGGTTTTCGCAGTGAAGCCTACGAGCAGTACGTC. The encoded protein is CASGFRSEAYEQYV.

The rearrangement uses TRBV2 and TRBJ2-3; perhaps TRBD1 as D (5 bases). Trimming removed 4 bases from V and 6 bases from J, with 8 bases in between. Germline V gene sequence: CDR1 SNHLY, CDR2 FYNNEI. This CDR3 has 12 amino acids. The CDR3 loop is CASSAKGDTQYF. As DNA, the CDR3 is TGTGCCAGCAGTGCGAAGGGGGATACGCAGTATTTT.

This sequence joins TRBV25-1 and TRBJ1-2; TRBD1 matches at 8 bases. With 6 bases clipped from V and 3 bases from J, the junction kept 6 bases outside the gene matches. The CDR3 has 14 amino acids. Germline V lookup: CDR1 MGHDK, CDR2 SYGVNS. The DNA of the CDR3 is TGTGCCAGCAGCCCGACAGGGGCGCACTATGGCTACACCTTC. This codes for CASSPTGAHYGYTF.

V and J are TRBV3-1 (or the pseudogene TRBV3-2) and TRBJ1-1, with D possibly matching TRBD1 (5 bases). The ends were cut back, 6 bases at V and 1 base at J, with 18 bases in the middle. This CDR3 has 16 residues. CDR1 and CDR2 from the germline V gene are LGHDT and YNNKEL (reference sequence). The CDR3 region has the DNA TGTGCCAGCAGTCCCGGAGGTGGTCAGGGGAACACTGAAGCTTTCTTT. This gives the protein CASSPGGGQGNTEAFF.

CDR3 nucleotides: TGCGCCAGCAGCCCGGGAGGTAGGACTAGCGGGGGCCATAGGGACATTCAGTACTTC. This translates into CASSPGGRTSGGHRDIQYF. The chain links TRBV4-1 to TRBJ2-4; 13 bases are a match to TRBD2. Losses at the gene ends were 4 bases for V and 8 bases for J; bases not matched to a gene: 17. Germline V gene data show CDR1 as MGHRA and CDR2 as YSYEKL. This CDR3 is built from 19 residues.

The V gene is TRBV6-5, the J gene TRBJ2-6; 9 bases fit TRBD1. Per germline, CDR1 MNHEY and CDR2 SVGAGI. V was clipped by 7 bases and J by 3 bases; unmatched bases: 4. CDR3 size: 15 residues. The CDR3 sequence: CASTGQGFGANVLTF. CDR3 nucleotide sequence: TGTGCCAGCACGGGACAGGGCTTTGGGGCCAACGTCCTGACTTTC.

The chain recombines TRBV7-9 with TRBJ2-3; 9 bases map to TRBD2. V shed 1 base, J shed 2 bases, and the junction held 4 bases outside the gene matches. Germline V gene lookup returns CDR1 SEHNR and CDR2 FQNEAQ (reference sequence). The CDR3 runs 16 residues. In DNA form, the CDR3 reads TGTGCCAGCAGCTTAGGCCTAGCGGGAACCACAGATACGCAGTATTTT. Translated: CASSLGLAGTTDTQYF. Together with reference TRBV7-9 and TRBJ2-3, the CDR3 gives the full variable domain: DTGVSQNPRHKITKRGQNVTFRCDPISEHNRLYWYRQTLGQGPEFLTYFQNEAQLEKSRLLSDRFSAERPKGSFSTLEIQRTEQGDSAMYLCASSLGLAGTTDTQYFGPGTRLTVL.

CDR3 nucleotides: TGTGCCAGCACCATGACAGTGGGGATGAACACTGAAGCTTTCTTT. Amino acids: CASTMTVGMNTEAFF. The gene calls are TRBV6-5 and TRBJ1-1, with D possibly being TRBD1 (5 bases). CDR1 and CDR2 from the germline V gene are MNHEY and SVGAGI. The CDR3 consists of 15 residues. V gave up 7 bases and J gave up 0 bases, with 15 bases separating them.

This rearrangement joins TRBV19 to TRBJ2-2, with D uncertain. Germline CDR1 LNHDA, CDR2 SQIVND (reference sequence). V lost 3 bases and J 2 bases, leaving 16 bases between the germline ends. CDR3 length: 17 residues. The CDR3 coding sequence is TGTGCCAGTAGTATTATGTACCGAGACTCAAACACCGGGGAGCTGTTTTTT. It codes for CASSIMYRDSNTGELFF.

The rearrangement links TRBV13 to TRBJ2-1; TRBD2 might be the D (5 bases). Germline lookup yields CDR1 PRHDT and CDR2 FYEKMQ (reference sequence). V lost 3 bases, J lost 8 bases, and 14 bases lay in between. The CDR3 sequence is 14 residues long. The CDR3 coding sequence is TGTGCCAGCAGCTTCCGAGATAGCGTCGATGAGCAGTTCTTC. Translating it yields CASSFRDSVDEQFF.

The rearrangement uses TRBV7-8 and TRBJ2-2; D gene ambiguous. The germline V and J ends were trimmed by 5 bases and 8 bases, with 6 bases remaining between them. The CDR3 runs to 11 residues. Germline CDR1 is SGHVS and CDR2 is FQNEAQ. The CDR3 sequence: CASSPQGELFF. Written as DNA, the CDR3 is TGTGCCAGCAGCCCCCAGGGGGAGCTGTTTTTT.

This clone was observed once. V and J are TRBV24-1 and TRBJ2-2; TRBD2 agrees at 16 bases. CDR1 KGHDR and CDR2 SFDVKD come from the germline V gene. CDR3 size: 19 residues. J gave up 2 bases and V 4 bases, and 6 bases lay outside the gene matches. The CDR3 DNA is TGTGCCACCAGTGACCTGGGACTAGCGGGGGGGCCTAACACCGGGGAGCTGTTTTTT. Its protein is CATSDLGLAGGPNTGELFF.

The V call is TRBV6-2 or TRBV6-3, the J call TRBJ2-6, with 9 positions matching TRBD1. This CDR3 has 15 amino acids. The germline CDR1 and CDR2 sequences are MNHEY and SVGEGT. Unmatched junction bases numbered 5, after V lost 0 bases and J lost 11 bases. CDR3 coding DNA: TGTGCCAGCAGTTACTCGTACAGGGGGCAGGACGTCCTGACTTTC. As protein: CASSYSYRGQDVLTF.

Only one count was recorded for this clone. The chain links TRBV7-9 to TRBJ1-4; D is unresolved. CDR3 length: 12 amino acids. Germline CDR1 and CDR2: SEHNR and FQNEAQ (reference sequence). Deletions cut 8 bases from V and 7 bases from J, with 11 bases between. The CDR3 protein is CASLAVSEKLFF. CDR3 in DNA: TGTGCCAGCCTGGCGGTTAGTGAAAAACTGTTTTTT.

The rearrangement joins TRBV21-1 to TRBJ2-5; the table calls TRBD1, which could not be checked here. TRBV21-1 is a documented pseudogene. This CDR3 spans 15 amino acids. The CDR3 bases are TGTGCCAACCCCCGGCCCCTAGGGGGCCAAGAGACCCAGTACTTC. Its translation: CANPRPLGGQETQYF.

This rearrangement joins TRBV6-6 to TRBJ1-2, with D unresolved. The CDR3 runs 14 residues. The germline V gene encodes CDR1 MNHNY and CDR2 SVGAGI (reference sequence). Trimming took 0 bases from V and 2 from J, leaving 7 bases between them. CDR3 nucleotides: TGTGCCAGCAGTTACTCGACCCTCAACTATGGCTACACCTTC. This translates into CASSYSTLNYGYTF.

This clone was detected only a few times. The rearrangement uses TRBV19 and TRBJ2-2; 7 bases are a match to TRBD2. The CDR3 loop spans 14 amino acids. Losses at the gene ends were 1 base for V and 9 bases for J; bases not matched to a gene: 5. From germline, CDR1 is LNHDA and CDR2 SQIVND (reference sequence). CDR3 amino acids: CASSIGTSGRELFF. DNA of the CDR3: TGTGCCAGTAGTATAGGGACTAGTGGCCGGGAGCTGTTTTTT.